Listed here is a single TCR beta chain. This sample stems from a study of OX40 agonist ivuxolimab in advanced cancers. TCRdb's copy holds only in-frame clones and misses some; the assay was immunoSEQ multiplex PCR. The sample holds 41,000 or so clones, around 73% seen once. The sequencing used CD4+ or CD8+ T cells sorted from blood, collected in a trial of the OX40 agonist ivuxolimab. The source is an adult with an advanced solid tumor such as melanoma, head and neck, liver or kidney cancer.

The CDR3 nucleotides are TGTGCCAGCAGTTTATTCCAGGTTCAGGCGGGAAGCACAGATACGCAGTATTTT. It specifies CASSLFQVQAGSTDTQYF. The V and J genes are TRBV27 and TRBJ2-3; maybe TRBD2 (6 bases). In germline, CDR1 is MNHEY, CDR2 SMNVEV (reference sequence). The CDR3 sequence is 18 residues long. Trimming removed 1 base at V and 0 bases at J, with 17 bases between.